The T cell receptor beta chain under discussion was sequenced for a study of cytomegalovirus exposure and HLA in healthy donors. V dropped 0 bases and J dropped 0 bases, with 9 bases sitting between them. Germline-derived CDR1 and CDR2 are LNHDA and SQIVND (reference sequence). The CDR3 loop spans 16 amino acids. PCR used 60 Vbeta primers and 13 Jbeta primers. In the authors' methods: Tens of millions of unique TCR beta chains, 8.5 million to 14 million shared, were counted in a later analysis. Sequenced by immunoSEQ multiplex PCR; TCRdb stores in-frame clones only, minus some. The V and J calls and clone size come from that table; D and trimming were worked out from the DNA. The data show 35,000 to 45,000 clones, more than 90% seen once. Overall study results and limits: Being productive about 87% or about 30% of the time was typical of most TCR beta V segments in an earlier analysis. A later analysis revealed that TCR association rates differed between HLA loci, peaking at DRB1 and bottoming out at HLA-C.

In the case of this clone: Its specificity is not known.

The sequenced material came from PBMCs. The TCR comes from a woman younger than 35 in good health and CMV-seronegative. The chain is built from TRBV19 and TRBJ1-5; D perhaps matches TRBD1 (6 bases). The CDR3 DNA is TGTGCCAGTAGTATAGAGGACAGAAATAGCAATCAGCCCCAGCATTTT. Its protein product is CASSIEDRNSNQPQHF.